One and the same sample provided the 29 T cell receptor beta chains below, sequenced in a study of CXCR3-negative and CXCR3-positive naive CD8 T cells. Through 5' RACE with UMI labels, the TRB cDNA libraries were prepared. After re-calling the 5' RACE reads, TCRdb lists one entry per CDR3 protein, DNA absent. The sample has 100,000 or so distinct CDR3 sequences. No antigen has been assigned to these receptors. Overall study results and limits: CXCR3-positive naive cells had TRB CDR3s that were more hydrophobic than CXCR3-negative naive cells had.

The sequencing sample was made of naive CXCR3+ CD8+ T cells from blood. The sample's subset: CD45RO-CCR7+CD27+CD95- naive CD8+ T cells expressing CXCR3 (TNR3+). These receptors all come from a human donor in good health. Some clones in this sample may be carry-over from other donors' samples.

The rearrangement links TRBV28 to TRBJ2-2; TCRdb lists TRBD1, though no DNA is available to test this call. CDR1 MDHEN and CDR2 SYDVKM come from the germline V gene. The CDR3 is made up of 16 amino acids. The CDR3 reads CASSSPGGPRDGELFF.

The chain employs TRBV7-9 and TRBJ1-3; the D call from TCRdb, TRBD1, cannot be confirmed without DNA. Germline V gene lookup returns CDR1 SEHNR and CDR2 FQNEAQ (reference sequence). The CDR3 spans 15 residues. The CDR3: CASSFGPDSGNTIYF.

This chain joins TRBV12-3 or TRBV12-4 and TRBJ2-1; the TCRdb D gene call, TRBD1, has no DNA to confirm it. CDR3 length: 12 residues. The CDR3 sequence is CASSSGGAEQFF.

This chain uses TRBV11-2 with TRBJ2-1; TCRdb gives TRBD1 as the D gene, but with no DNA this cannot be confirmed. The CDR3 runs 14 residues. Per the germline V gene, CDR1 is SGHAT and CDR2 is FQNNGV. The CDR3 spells CTSSLDPGDNEQFF. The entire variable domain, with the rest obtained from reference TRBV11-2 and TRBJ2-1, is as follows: EAGVAQSPRYKIIEKRQSVAFWCNPISGHATLYWYQQILGQGPKLLIQFQNNGVVDDSQLPKDRFSAERLKGVDSTLKIQPAKLEDSAVYLCTSSLDPGDNEQFFGPGTRLTVL.

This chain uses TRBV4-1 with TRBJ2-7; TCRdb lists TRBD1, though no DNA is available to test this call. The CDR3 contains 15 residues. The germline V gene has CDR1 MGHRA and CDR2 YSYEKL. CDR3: CASSQVGDRGRYEGF.

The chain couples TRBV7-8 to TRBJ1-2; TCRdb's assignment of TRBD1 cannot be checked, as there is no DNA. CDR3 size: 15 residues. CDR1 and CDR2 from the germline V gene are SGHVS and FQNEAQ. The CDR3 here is CASSLVFGTAYGYTF.

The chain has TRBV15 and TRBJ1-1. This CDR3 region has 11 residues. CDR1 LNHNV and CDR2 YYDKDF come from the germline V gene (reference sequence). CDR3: CATTADSEAFF. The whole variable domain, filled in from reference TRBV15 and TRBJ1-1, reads DAMVIQNPRYQVTQFGKPVTLSCSQTLNHNVMYWYQQKSSQAPKLLFHYYDKDFNNEADTPDNFQSRRPNTSFCFLDIRSPGLGDTAMYLCATTADSEAFFGQGTRLTVV.

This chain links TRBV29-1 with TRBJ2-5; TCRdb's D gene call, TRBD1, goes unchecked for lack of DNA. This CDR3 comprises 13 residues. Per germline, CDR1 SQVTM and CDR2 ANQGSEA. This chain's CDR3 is CSVEEQGAMTQYF.

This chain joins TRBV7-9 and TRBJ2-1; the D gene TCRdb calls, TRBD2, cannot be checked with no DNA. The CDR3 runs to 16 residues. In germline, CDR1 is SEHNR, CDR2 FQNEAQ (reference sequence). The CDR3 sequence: CASSLVVGEGYNEQFF. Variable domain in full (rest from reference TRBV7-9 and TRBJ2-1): DTGVSQNPRHKITKRGQNVTFRCDPISEHNRLYWYRQTLGQGPEFLTYFQNEAQLEKSRLLSDRFSAERPKGSFSTLEIQRTEQGDSAMYLCASSLVVGEGYNEQFFGPGTRLTVL.

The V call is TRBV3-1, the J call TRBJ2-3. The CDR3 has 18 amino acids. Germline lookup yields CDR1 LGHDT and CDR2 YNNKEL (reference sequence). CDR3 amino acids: CASSQETRVRPGTDTQYF.

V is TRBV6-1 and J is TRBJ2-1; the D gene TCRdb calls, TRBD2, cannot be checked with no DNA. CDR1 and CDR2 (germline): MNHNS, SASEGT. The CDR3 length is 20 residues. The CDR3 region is CASSELDAGLAGLSYNEQFF.

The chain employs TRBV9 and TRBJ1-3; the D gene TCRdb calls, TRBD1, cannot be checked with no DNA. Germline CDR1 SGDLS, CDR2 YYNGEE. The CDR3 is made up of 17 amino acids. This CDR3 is CASSVAPGDTSGNTIYF.

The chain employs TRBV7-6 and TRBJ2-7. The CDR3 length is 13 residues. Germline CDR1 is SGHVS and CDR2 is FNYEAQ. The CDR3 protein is CASTWSQKEQQYF.

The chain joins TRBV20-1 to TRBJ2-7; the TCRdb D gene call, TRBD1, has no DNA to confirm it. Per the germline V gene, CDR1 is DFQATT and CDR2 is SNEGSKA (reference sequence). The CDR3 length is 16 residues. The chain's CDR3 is CSARELIGQANYEQYF.

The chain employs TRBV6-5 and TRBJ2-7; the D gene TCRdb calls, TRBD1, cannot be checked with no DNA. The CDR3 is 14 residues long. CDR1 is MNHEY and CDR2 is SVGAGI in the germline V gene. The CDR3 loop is CASSADGWGDEQYF.

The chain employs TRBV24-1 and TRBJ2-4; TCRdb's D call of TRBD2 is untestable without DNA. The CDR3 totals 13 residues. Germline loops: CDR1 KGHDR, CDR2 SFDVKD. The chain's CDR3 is CATSAPHGNIQYF.

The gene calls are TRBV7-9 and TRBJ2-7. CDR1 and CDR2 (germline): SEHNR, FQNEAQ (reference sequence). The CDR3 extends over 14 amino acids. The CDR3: CASSLDIASYEQYF.

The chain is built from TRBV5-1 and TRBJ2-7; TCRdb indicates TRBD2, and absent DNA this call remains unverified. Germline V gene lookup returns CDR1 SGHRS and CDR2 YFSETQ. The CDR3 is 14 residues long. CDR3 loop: CASSLARGRDEQYF.

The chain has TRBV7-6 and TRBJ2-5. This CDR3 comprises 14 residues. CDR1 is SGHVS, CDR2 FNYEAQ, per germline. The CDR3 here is CASSPDSFTETQYF.

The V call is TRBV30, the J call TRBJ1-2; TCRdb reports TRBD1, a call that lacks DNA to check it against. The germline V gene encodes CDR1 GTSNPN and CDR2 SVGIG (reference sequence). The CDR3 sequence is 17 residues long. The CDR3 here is CAWSDKEIGQRDYGYTF.

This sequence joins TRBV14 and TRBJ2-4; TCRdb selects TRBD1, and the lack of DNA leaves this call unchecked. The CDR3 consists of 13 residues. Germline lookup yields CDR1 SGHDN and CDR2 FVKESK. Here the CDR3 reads CASSQGQLNIQYF.

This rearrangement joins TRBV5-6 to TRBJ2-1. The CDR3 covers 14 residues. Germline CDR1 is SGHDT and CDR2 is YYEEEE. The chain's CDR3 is CASSLVGYSNEQFF.

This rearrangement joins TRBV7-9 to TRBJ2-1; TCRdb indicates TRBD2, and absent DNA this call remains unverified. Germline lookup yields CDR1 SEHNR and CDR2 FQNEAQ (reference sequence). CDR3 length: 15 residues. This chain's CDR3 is CASSSGLAAYNEQFF. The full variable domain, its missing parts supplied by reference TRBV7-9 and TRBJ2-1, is DTGVSQNPRHKITKRGQNVTFRCDPISEHNRLYWYRQTLGQGPEFLTYFQNEAQLEKSRLLSDRFSAERPKGSFSTLEIQRTEQGDSAMYLCASSSGLAAYNEQFFGPGTRLTVL.

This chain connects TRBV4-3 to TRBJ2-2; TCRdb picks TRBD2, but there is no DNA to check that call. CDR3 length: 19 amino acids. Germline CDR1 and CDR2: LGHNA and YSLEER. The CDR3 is CASSLTSGTIGPFTGELFF.

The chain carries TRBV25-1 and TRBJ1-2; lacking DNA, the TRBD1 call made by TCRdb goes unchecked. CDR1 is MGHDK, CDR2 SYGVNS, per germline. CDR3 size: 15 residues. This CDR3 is CASSEGDIGLYGYTF.

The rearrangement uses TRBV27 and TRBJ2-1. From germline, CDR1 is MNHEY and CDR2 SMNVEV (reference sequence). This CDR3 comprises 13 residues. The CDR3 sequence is CASSLSLYNEQFF.

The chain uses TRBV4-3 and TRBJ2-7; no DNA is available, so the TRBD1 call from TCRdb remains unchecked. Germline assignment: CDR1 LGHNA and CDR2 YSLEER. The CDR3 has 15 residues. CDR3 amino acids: CASSQEGTGTYEQYF.

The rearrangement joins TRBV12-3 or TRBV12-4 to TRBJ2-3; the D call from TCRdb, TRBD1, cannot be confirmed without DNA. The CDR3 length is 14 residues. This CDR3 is CASSLGHYTDTQYF.

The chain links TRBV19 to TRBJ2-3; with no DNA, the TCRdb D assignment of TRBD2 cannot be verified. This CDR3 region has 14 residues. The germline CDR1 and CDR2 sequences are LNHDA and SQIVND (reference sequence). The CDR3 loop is CASLQGGGTDTQYF.